The 12 T cell receptor beta chains listed next were all sequenced from one sample in a study of T cell responses to AZD1222 COVID-19 vaccine. TCRdb's copy holds only in-frame clones and misses some; the assay was immunoSEQ multiplex PCR. The sample contains 150,000 to 200,000 clones, 85% to 95% of which appear only once. Sequencing was performed on peripheral blood, taken on day 0 of AZD1222 vaccination. The receptors come from an adult in good health.

V is TRBV6-1 and J is TRBJ1-2; 9 nucleotides match TRBD1. Germline CDR1 MNHNS, CDR2 SASEGT. Germline trimming cut 2 bases from V and 4 bases from J; bases unmatched to any gene: 5. The CDR3 loop spans 15 amino acids. The CDR3 loop reads CASSEKPGQGYGYTF. The CDR3 region has the DNA TGTGCCAGCAGTGAAAAACCGGGACAGGGCTATGGCTACACCTTC.

This clone was counted once. The rearrangement links TRBV25-1 to TRBJ2-7; a possible D gene is TRBD1 (6 bases). V was trimmed by 9 bases and J by 5 bases, leaving 11 bases between them. Germline V gene sequence: CDR1 MGHDK, CDR2 SYGVNS. This CDR3 is 11 amino acids long. The CDR3 DNA reads TGTGCCAGTATAACAGGGCACGAGCAGTACTTC. The encoded protein is CASITGHEQYF.

This chain links TRBV7-9 with TRBJ2-1; D is tentatively TRBD1 or TRBD2 (6 bases each). CDR1 is SEHNR, CDR2 FQNEAQ, per germline (reference sequence). Trimming stripped 5 bases from V and 5 bases from J, with 19 bases between. There are 16 residues in the CDR3. In DNA, the CDR3 is TGTGCCAGCAGCAACTTCGGGTGGGGGGCGGACAATGAGCAGTTCTTC. Its protein is CASSNFGWGADNEQFF.

The chain has TRBV28 and TRBJ1-1, with D tentatively TRBD1 (6 bases). CDR1 is MDHEN and CDR2 is SYDVKM in the germline V gene. Trimming removed 4 bases at V and 4 bases at J, with 16 bases between. The CDR3 totals 15 residues. This CDR3 reads CASSSPGQRSTEAFF. DNA for the CDR3: TGTGCCAGCAGTTCTCCCGGACAGAGGAGCACTGAAGCTTTCTTT.

The CDR3, as DNA: TGTGCCAGCAGTACCAGGACAGGGGCGAGCGGCTACACCTTC. Translation: CASSTRTGASGYTF. The chain is built from TRBV2 and TRBJ1-2; 9 bases are a match to TRBD1. J was trimmed by 8 bases and V by 5 bases; bases with no gene match: 9. CDR1 is SNHLY, CDR2 FYNNEI, per germline. CDR3 length: 14 amino acids.

This rearrangement joins TRBV12-3 or TRBV12-4 to TRBJ1-5, with D hard to call. Trimming took 5 bases from V and 3 from J, leaving 8 bases between them. This CDR3 is built from 13 residues. The CDR3 loop reads CASSRQLNQPQHF. CDR3 sequence (DNA): TGTGCCAGCAGTCGTCAGCTCAATCAGCCCCAGCATTTT.

Of note for this clone: Other DNA sequences within the sample encode an identical CDR3. This chain uses TRBV28 with TRBJ1-2, with D possibly TRBD1 on 5 matching bases. The CDR3 is 11 residues long. Germline V gene sequence: CDR1 MDHEN, CDR2 SYDVKM. Trimming left V 3 bases short and J 7 bases short, with 6 bases between. Here the CDR3 reads CASSLGGGYTF. CDR3 DNA sequence: TGTGCCAGCAGTTTGGGGGGTGGCTACACCTTC.

The chain is built from TRBV12-3 or TRBV12-4 and TRBJ1-2, with D unclear. The CDR3 runs to 13 residues. Deletions cut 3 bases from V and 4 bases from J, with 9 bases between. CDR3: CASSFWTAYGYTF. In nucleotides, the CDR3 is TGTGCCAGCAGTTTTTGGACGGCCTATGGCTACACCTTC.

The chain combines TRBV28 with TRBJ1-2, with TRBD1 identical over 8 bases. Germline V gene data show CDR1 as MDHEN and CDR2 as SYDVKM. Trimming took 5 bases from V and 4 from J; bases not matched to a gene: 6. The CDR3 runs to 14 residues. The CDR3 DNA is TGTGCCAGCAGTAGGACAGGGTTGAGCTATGGCTACACCTTC. Protein: CASSRTGLSYGYTF.

This rearrangement joins TRBV10-3 to TRBJ1-1; no firm D call. CDR1 and CDR2 from the germline V gene are ENHRY and SYGVKD. This CDR3 region has 12 residues. Trimming pared 4 bases from V and 7 bases from J, leaving 10 bases between. In nucleotides, the CDR3 is TGTGCCATCAGTGGAGGGCAGATTGAAGCTTTCTTT. It codes for CAISGGQIEAFF.

The chain couples TRBV5-4 to TRBJ1-4, with D possibly TRBD1 on 5 matching bases. Trimming cost V 2 bases and J 8 bases, with 13 bases left between them. Per the germline V gene, CDR1 is SGHNT and CDR2 is YYREEE (reference sequence). This CDR3 is 14 amino acids long. CDR3 DNA: TGTGCCAGCAGCTTAGAGGGACGTGGGGAAAAACTGTTTTTT. This sequence encodes CASSLEGRGEKLFF. The full variable domain, its missing parts supplied by reference TRBV5-4 and TRBJ1-4, is ETGVTQSPTHLIKTRGQQVTLRCSSQSGHNTVSWYQQALGQGPQFIFQYYREEENGRGNFPPRFSGLQFPNYSSELNVNALELDDSALYLCASSLEGRGEKLFFGSGTQLSVL.

This chain connects TRBV27 to TRBJ2-1, with a weak D call TRBD1 (5 bases). CDR1 and CDR2 (germline): MNHEY, SMNVEV (reference sequence). The ends were cut back, 5 bases at V and 0 bases at J, with 8 bases in the middle. This CDR3 spans 14 amino acids. The CDR3 reads CASSQGNSYNEQFF. In nucleotides, the CDR3 is TGTGCCAGCAGTCAGGGTAACTCCTACAATGAGCAGTTCTTC.